The 22 T cell receptor beta chains in this list originate from one sample, sequenced in a study of blood T cell repertoires in COVID-19. Using immunoSEQ multiplex PCR, the repertoire was profiled, and TCRdb retains in-frame clones only, with some absent. The sample lists roughly 400,000 clones; more than 70% were seen once. The source material was PBMCs or T cells enriched from blood (not recorded which). The source of these receptors is a woman aged 18-30 years who had been exposed to COVID-19.

CDR3 nucleotides: TGTGCCAGCAGCGTAGGCACAGTGAACACCGGGGAGCTGTTTTTT. This sequence encodes CASSVGTVNTGELFF. The genes are TRBV9 and TRBJ2-2; D unresolved. The germline CDR1 and CDR2 sequences are SGDLS and YYNGEE. The CDR3 runs 15 residues. V was trimmed by 0 bases and J by 1 base, leaving 7 bases between them.

The rearrangement links TRBV4-3 to TRBJ2-3; TRBD2 agrees at 7 bases. Trimming took 4 bases from V and 5 from J; bases not matched to a gene: 9. Germline V gene sequence: CDR1 LGHNA, CDR2 YSLEER. This CDR3 has 15 amino acids. The CDR3 region is CASSPSGGIGDTQYF. Written as DNA, the CDR3 is TGCGCCAGCAGCCCATCGGGGGGTATCGGAGATACGCAGTATTTT.

The chain recombines TRBV29-1 with TRBJ2-7; TRBD1 agrees at 7 bases. V lost 3 bases, J lost 2 bases, and 4 bases stayed unmatched. Germline CDR1 is SQVTM and CDR2 is ANQGSEA. The CDR3 extends over 13 amino acids. CDR3: CSVDRQGAYEQYF. CDR3 DNA: TGCAGCGTTGACAGGCAGGGGGCCTACGAGCAGTACTTC.

The chain links TRBV28 to TRBJ2-5, with 7 bases fitting TRBD2. Per the germline V gene, CDR1 is MDHEN and CDR2 is SYDVKM. After removal of 2 bases from V and 6 bases from J, the junction contained 6 bases not matched to a gene. There are 14 residues in the CDR3. The CDR3, as DNA: TGTGCCAGCAGTTTAGGGCTAGCGGAGAAGACCCAGTACTTC. As protein: CASSLGLAEKTQYF.

J is TRBJ2-7 and V is TRBV27; 7 bases line up with TRBD1. The germline gives CDR1 MNHEY, CDR2 SMNVEV (reference sequence). The V and J ends lost 4 bases and 7 bases, in that order; junction bases with no gene match: 7. CDR3 length equals 13 residues. This chain's CDR3 is CASSSQGYTEQYF. For the CDR3, the DNA is TGTGCCAGCAGTTCACAGGGGTATACGGAGCAGTACTTC.

The chain uses TRBV7-2 and TRBJ1-1; D gene uncertain. V dropped 5 bases and J dropped 2 bases, with 9 bases sitting between them. The CDR3 loop spans 13 amino acids. The germline CDR1 and CDR2 sequences are SGHTA and FQGNSA. The CDR3 region has the DNA TGTGCCAGCAGCGCAGATATAAACACTGAAGCTTTCTTT. Translated: CASSADINTEAFF.

This chain links TRBV5-1 with TRBJ2-1; 8 bases agree with TRBD2. This CDR3 contains 16 residues. V was clipped by 0 bases and J by 5 bases; unmatched bases: 7. Germline V CDR1 and CDR2: SGHRS, YFSETQ. CDR3 in amino acids: CASSLVERGFNNEQFF. Written as DNA, the CDR3 is TGCGCCAGCAGCTTGGTCGAGCGGGGGTTCAACAATGAGCAGTTCTTC.

The J gene is TRBJ2-7, the V gene TRBV7-9; 7 nucleotides agree with TRBD2. CDR1 SEHNR and CDR2 FQNEAQ come from the germline V gene (reference sequence). The CDR3 length is 17 residues. The junction had 13 bases not matched to a gene; V was cut back by 2 bases and J by 3 bases. The DNA for the CDR3 is TGTGCCAGCAGCTTAAATTTTGGGTCAACTAGCGTCTACGAGCAGTACTTC. Its translation is CASSLNFGSTSVYEQYF.

The rearrangement links TRBV14 to TRBJ1-1; D uncertain. This CDR3 spans 15 amino acids. Trimming cost V 3 bases and J 0 bases, with 11 bases left between them. Germline assignment: CDR1 SGHDN and CDR2 FVKESK. The CDR3, as DNA: TGTGCCAGCAGCCACATCCCAAATCTGAACACTGAAGCTTTCTTT. Translated, it gives CASSHIPNLNTEAFF.

This chain uses TRBV5-4 with TRBJ1-1; TRBD1 agrees at 7 bases. The CDR3 is 13 residues long. Germline CDR1 is SGHNT and CDR2 is YYREEE (reference sequence). After removal of 4 bases from V and 3 bases from J, the junction contained 3 bases not matched to a gene. The CDR3 spells CASSNQGDTEAFF. CDR3 sequence (DNA): TGTGCCAGCAGCAACCAGGGGGACACTGAAGCTTTCTTT.

The chain joins TRBV7-8 to TRBJ2-7; 9 nucleotides align to TRBD2. V lost 5 bases, J lost 4 bases, and 33 bases stayed unmatched. The CDR3 runs 23 residues. Germline CDR1 reads SGHVS; CDR2 reads FQNEAQ. The CDR3 here is CASSPTLALLAGGPLKTGYEQYF. DNA of the CDR3: TGTGCCAGCAGCCCAACCTTGGCCTTATTGGCGGGAGGGCCGCTTAAAACGGGATACGAGCAGTACTTC.

About this clone itself: Within the sample, other DNA sequences also encode this same CDR3. The chain joins TRBV12-3 or TRBV12-4 to TRBJ2-3, with unresolved D. Trimming left V 3 bases short and J 3 bases short, with 4 bases between. This CDR3 has 12 amino acids. Here the CDR3 DNA reads TGTGCCAGCAGTTTTCTTACAGATACGCAGTATTTT. Amino acids: CASSFLTDTQYF.

This CDR3 reads CASGLIFKGQGPSSSYEQYF. The CDR3, as DNA: TGTGCTAGTGGTTTGATTTTCAAGGGACAGGGCCCTTCGAGCTCCTACGAGCAGTACTTC. V gene TRBV12-5 combines with J gene TRBJ2-7; TRBD1 matches 9 bases. V shed 2 bases, J shed 0 bases, and the junction held 17 bases outside the gene matches. The CDR3 runs to 20 residues. Germline CDR1 is LGHNT and CDR2 is FRNRAP.

The genes are TRBV5-6 and TRBJ2-3; 7 positions match TRBD1. From germline, CDR1 is SGHDT and CDR2 YYEEEE. V was clipped by 4 bases and J by 1 base; unmatched bases: 6. This CDR3 spans 15 amino acids. The CDR3 spells CASSDRDSRTDTQYF. In DNA form, the CDR3 reads TGTGCCAGCAGCGACCGGGACAGTCGCACAGATACGCAGTATTTT.

CDR3 region: CSVRTAPYEQYF. In DNA form, the CDR3 reads TGCAGCGTCCGGACAGCTCCCTACGAGCAGTACTTC. The genes are TRBV29-1 and TRBJ2-7; D is possibly TRBD1 (6 bases). Germline CDR1 and CDR2: SQVTM and ANQGSEA. The CDR3 runs 12 residues. The V end lost 6 bases, the J end lost 2 bases, and 11 bases lay between the germline ends.

In this sample, this clone turned up a few times. V usage is TRBV6-2 or TRBV6-3 and J usage is TRBJ2-1, with TRBD1 identical over 9 bases. In germline, CDR1 is MNHEY, CDR2 SVGEGT. Germline trimming cut 2 bases from V and 2 bases from J; bases unmatched to any gene: 4. This CDR3 region has 16 residues. CDR3 protein: CASSYGGTGTYNEQFF. CDR3 in DNA: TGTGCCAGCAGTTACGGGGGGACAGGGACCTACAATGAGCAGTTCTTC.

The chain carries TRBV29-1 and TRBJ1-2, with no clear D. The V gene lost 6 bases and the J gene lost 5 bases, with 25 bases spanning the gap. This CDR3 is 16 amino acids long. Germline assignment: CDR1 SQVTM and CDR2 ANQGSEA. CDR3 in amino acids: CSVERWEGSNGYGYTF. The CDR3 nucleotides read TGCAGCGTGGAGCGCTGGGAGGGCAGCAACGGGTATGGCTACACCTTC.

V gene TRBV7-8 combines with J gene TRBJ1-1; perhaps TRBD1 as D (6 bases). The CDR3 is 13 residues long. Trimming stripped 3 bases from V and 4 bases from J, with 9 bases between. Looked up from germline, CDR1 is SGHVS and CDR2 is FQNEAQ. For the CDR3, the DNA is TGTGCCAGCAGCTTGGTGGACAGCACTGAAGCTTTCTTT. Its translation is CASSLVDSTEAFF.

This rearrangement joins TRBV19 to TRBJ2-7, with 8 bases lining up with TRBD1. Germline CDR1 LNHDA, CDR2 SQIVND (reference sequence). Trimming cost V 8 bases and J 5 bases; bases outside gene matches: 5. The length of the CDR3 is 12 residues. The CDR3 here is CASWDRLHEQYF. CDR3 DNA: TGTGCCAGTTGGGACAGGCTCCACGAGCAGTACTTC.

The J gene is TRBJ2-7, the V gene TRBV4-1; 7 positions agree with TRBD2. Germline CDR1 is MGHRA and CDR2 is YSYEKL. Trimming at V came to 1 base and at J to 3 bases, leaving 6 bases not matched to a gene. The CDR3 runs to 15 residues. CDR3 sequence reads: CASSQGGRANYEQYF. CDR3 nucleotide sequence: TGCGCCAGCAGCCAAGGGGGGAGGGCTAACTACGAGCAGTACTTC.

This chain connects TRBV3-1 (or the pseudogene TRBV3-2) to TRBJ2-4; the D gene is possibly TRBD2 (5 bases). The CDR3 length is 17 residues. Trimming took 5 bases from V and 7 from J, leaving 24 bases between them. Looked up from germline, CDR1 is LGHDT and CDR2 is YNNKEL (reference sequence). This CDR3 reads CASSNLPAPRDVNIQYF. CDR3 coding DNA: TGTGCCAGCAGCAACCTCCCGGCCCCCCGGGATGTGAACATTCAGTACTTC.

In this sample, this clone turned up a few times. The chain couples TRBV18 to TRBJ2-7; 14 bases match TRBD2. V trimming: 3 bases; J trimming: 6 bases; junction bases outside the gene matches: 13. Germline CDR1 reads KGHSH; CDR2 reads LQKENI. The CDR3 runs 18 residues. CDR3 DNA sequence: TGTGCCAGCTCACCGTTCGGGACTAGCGGGAGTCCGCCCTCCGAGCAGTACTTC. Translated, it gives CASSPFGTSGSPPSEQYF.